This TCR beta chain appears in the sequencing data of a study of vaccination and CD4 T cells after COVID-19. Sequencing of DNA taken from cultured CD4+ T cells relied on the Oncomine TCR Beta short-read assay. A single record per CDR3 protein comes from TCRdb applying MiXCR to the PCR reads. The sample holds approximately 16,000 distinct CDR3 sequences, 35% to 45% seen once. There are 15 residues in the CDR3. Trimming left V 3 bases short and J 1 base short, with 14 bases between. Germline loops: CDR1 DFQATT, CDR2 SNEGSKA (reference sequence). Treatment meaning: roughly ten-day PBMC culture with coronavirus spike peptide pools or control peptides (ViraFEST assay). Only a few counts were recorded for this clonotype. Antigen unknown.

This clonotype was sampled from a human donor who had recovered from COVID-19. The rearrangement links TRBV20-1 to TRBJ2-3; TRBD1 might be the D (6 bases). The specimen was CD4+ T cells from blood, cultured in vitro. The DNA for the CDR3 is TGCAGTGCTAGGAATAACAGGGATGGCACAGATACGCAGTATTTT. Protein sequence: CSARNNRDGTDTQYF.